This TCR beta chain is from a study of blood T cell repertoires in COVID-19. Study background: Sites in the United States, Italy and Spain provided acute and convalescent COVID-19 samples. In each case, the material was cDNA or gDNA derived from T cells, B-cell-depleted T cells, or PBMCs.

This clone has more than one count but fewer than ten. The ends were cut back, 6 bases at V and 2 bases at J, with 11 bases in the middle. This CDR3 spans 13 amino acids. Germline values: CDR1 MNHEY, CDR2 SMNVEV (reference sequence). In the original workflow: For nucleated cells, counts were estimated from reference gene primer amplification. Some clones are missing from TCRdb's copy, which holds only in-frame ones; the method was immunoSEQ multiplex PCR. That table furnishes V, J and clone size, whereas the DNA furnished D and trimming. The top ten hold 21% of the sample, which has approximately 3,600 clones, around 80% seen once.

The sequence was obtained from a human donor in a cohort sampled during active COVID-19. The V call is TRBV27, the J call TRBJ2-7; possibly TRBD2 for D (5 bases). The specimen sequenced was peripheral blood. The DNA for the CDR3 is TGTGCCAGCAGCCCGGACGGGACCTACGAGCAGTACTTC. Its translation: CASSPDGTYEQYF.